The 30 T cell receptor beta chains listed next were all sequenced from one sample in a study of control samples from healthy donors and cancer patients. Clones were sequenced by immunoSEQ multiplex PCR, and TCRdb holds only the in-frame ones, with some missing. The repertoire holds under 30,000 clones, with around 79% as singletons. The specimen sequenced was PBMCs. The receptor source for this set is a man in his sixties with head and neck cancer.

This clone was seen once. The V and J genes are TRBV2 and TRBJ1-1; D unclear. V dropped 1 base and J dropped 1 base, with 10 bases sitting between them. This CDR3 contains 15 residues. CDR1 is SNHLY, CDR2 FYNNEI, per germline. CDR3 in amino acids: CASSEVLRRNTEAFF. As DNA, the CDR3 is TGTGCCAGCAGTGAAGTCTTGCGCCGGAACACTGAAGCTTTCTTT. Together with reference TRBV2 and TRBJ1-1, the CDR3 gives the full variable domain: EPEVTQTPSHQVTQMGQEVILRCVPISNHLYFYWYRQILGQKVEFLVSFYNNEISEKSEIFDDQFSVERPDGSNFTLKIRSTKLEDSAMYFCASSEVLRRNTEAFFGQGTRLTVV.

This clone was detected a few times. The chain recombines TRBV29-1 with TRBJ2-1; no firm D call. Germline V lookup: CDR1 SQVTM, CDR2 ANQGSEA. This CDR3 has 14 residues. The V end was cut by 5 bases, the J end by 1 base, with 12 bases between. The CDR3 here is CSVYRDKSYNEQFF. CDR3 bases: TGCAGCGTTTACCGAGACAAATCCTACAATGAGCAGTTCTTC.

This chain connects TRBV7-3 to TRBJ2-1; TRBD1 matches at 11 bases. Germline CDR1 SGHTA, CDR2 FQGTGA. This CDR3 has 15 residues. V lost 3 bases, J lost 6 bases, and 4 bases stayed unmatched. CDR3 coding DNA: TGTGCCAGCAGCTTGGGGACAGGGGGTCTCAATGAGCAGTTCTTC. Amino acid sequence: CASSLGTGGLNEQFF.

This clone was recorded only once. The rearrangement uses TRBV5-1 and TRBJ2-3; no clear D gene. Looked up from germline, CDR1 is SGHRS and CDR2 is YFSETQ. Trimming shortened V by 1 base and J by 6 bases, and 15 bases separated the two germline ends. This CDR3 spans 15 amino acids. In DNA form, the CDR3 reads TGCGCCAGCAGCTTGATTCTAGGAACTGGGGATACGCAGTATTTT. Protein product: CASSLILGTGDTQYF.

This clone was found once. This chain joins TRBV4-3 and TRBJ2-3, with 7 bases that match TRBD2. This CDR3 has 17 residues. Trimming cost V 1 base and J 0 bases; bases outside gene matches: 7. Looked up from germline, CDR1 is LGHNA and CDR2 is YSLEER. The CDR3 region is CASSQAEGLPSTDTQYF. The CDR3, as DNA: TGCGCCAGCAGCCAAGCTGAGGGACTACCTAGCACAGATACGCAGTATTTT.

The J gene is TRBJ1-2, the V gene TRBV28; D is perhaps TRBD1 (6 bases). CDR3 length: 13 amino acids. The germline V gene encodes CDR1 MDHEN and CDR2 SYDVKM. V shed 8 bases and J shed 0 bases, with 10 bases lying between them. As DNA, the CDR3 is TGTGCCAGCTACAGGGATACTAACTATGGCTACACCTTC. Translating it yields CASYRDTNYGYTF.

The gene calls are TRBV4-3 and TRBJ1-2, with D possibly matching TRBD1 (5 bases). Deletions cut 5 bases from V and 4 bases from J, with 14 bases between. The CDR3 is 14 amino acids. Germline CDR1 LGHNA, CDR2 YSLEER. The CDR3 is CASSAQRGSYGYTF. CDR3 DNA sequence: TGCGCCAGCAGCGCCCAGCGGGGCAGCTATGGCTACACCTTC.

This sequence joins TRBV11-2 and TRBJ1-1; a weak D match, TRBD1 (6 bases). Germline V gives CDR1 SGHAT, CDR2 FQNNGV. With 1 base removed from V and 1 base from J, the gap between germline ends came to 13 bases. The CDR3 totals 16 residues. CDR3: CASSLGGGARNTEAFF. In nucleotides, the CDR3 is TGTGCCAGCAGCTTAGGCGGGGGCGCGAGGAACACTGAAGCTTTCTTT.

By its share, this clone is medium-sized. V is TRBV28 and J is TRBJ1-6; tentatively, D is TRBD1 (6 bases). The V gene lost 5 bases and the J gene lost 1 base, with 18 bases spanning the gap. Germline assignment: CDR1 MDHEN and CDR2 SYDVKM. This CDR3 region has 18 residues. Written as DNA, the CDR3 is TGTGCCAGCAGTCATGCTCCATGGGGGCGGTCCTATAATTCACCCCTCCACTTT. It codes for CASSHAPWGRSYNSPLHF.

This chain uses TRBV28 with TRBJ2-6; unclear D gene. This CDR3 is 17 amino acids long. Germline values: CDR1 MDHEN, CDR2 SYDVKM. Trimming pared 7 bases from V and 1 base from J, leaving 17 bases between. CDR3 bases: TGTGCCAGCACCCGCCCGGGCAGGAATTCTGGGGCCAACGTCCTGACTTTC. Translating it yields CASTRPGRNSGANVLTF. The entire variable domain, with the rest obtained from reference TRBV28 and TRBJ2-6, is as follows: DVKVTQSSRYLVKRTGEKVFLECVQDMDHENMFWYRQDPGLGLRLIYFSYDVKMKEKGDIPEGYSVSREKKERFSLILESASTNQTSMYLCASTRPGRNSGANVLTFGAGSRLTVL.

V and J are TRBV2 and TRBJ2-3, with 9 bases lining up with TRBD2. Germline V gives CDR1 SNHLY, CDR2 FYNNEI. Unmatched junction bases numbered 4, after V lost 8 bases and J lost 4 bases. The CDR3 extends over 13 amino acids. The CDR3, as DNA: TGTGCCAGCTTGTTAGCGGGAGCAGATACGCAGTATTTT. It codes for CASLLAGADTQYF. Using reference TRBV2 and TRBJ2-3 for the parts outside the CDR3, the full variable domain is EPEVTQTPSHQVTQMGQEVILRCVPISNHLYFYWYRQILGQKVEFLVSFYNNEISEKSEIFDDQFSVERPDGSNFTLKIRSTKLEDSAMYFCASLLAGADTQYFGPGTRLTVL.

This clone occurred a few times. The chain recombines TRBV3-1 (or the pseudogene TRBV3-2) with TRBJ1-2, with D maybe TRBD1 (5 bases). CDR3 length: 16 amino acids. Deletions cut 1 base from V and 4 bases from J, with 16 bases between. The V gene's germline CDR1 is LGHDT and CDR2 YNNKEL (reference sequence). The CDR3 reads CASSQGGSSKTYGYTF. The CDR3 nucleotides are TGTGCCAGCAGCCAAGGGGGCAGCAGCAAGACCTATGGCTACACCTTC.

The V gene is TRBV11-2, the J gene TRBJ1-2; 8 bases map to TRBD1. V lost 2 bases, J lost 7 bases, and 6 bases stayed unmatched. The CDR3 extends over 14 amino acids. From germline, CDR1 is SGHAT and CDR2 FQNNGV. Here the CDR3 DNA reads TGTGCCAGCAGCTTAACGCAGGGGGCGGGTGGCTACACCTTC. Its translation is CASSLTQGAGGYTF.

The chain uses TRBV28 and TRBJ2-7; 11 bases are a match to TRBD2. V lost 2 bases to trimming and J lost 5 bases; unmatched junction nucleotides: 5. Germline CDR1 MDHEN, CDR2 SYDVKM. The CDR3 is made up of 15 amino acids. The DNA for the CDR3 is TGTGCCAGCAGTTTAGGTCTAGCGGGAGGTAACGAGCAGTACTTC. This translates into CASSLGLAGGNEQYF.

The chain has TRBV4-1 and TRBJ1-2; D ambiguous. V was clipped by 2 bases and J by 5 bases, with 15 bases between them. This CDR3 comprises 15 residues. Germline CDR1 reads MGHRA; CDR2 reads YSYEKL. Here the CDR3 reads CASSQLQPLDYGYTF. DNA for the CDR3: TGCGCCAGCAGCCAATTACAACCATTGGATTATGGCTACACCTTC.

The chain is built from TRBV7-3 and TRBJ2-6; D is unclear. The CDR3 is made up of 12 amino acids. The germline CDR1 and CDR2 sequences are SGHTA and FQGTGA. Deletions cut 2 bases from V and 12 bases from J, with 8 bases between. Written as DNA, the CDR3 is TGTGCCAGCAGCTTAGAACTGGGCGTCCTGACTTTC. Translating it yields CASSLELGVLTF.

The CDR3 sequence is CASSFSPAALAFF. The CDR3 bases are TGTGCCAGCAGTTTTTCCCCCGCCGCTCTAGCTTTCTTT. J is TRBJ1-1 and V is TRBV12-3 or TRBV12-4; no firm D call. The CDR3 is 13 residues long. V lost 3 bases to trimming and J lost 10 bases, with 15 bases between them.

The chain combines TRBV7-2 with TRBJ2-1, with D unclear. CDR1 SGHTA and CDR2 FQGNSA come from the germline V gene. Deletions cut 6 bases from V and 4 bases from J, with 4 bases between. This CDR3 contains 11 residues. CDR3 amino acids: CASRVYNEQFF. In DNA form, the CDR3 reads TGTGCCAGCAGGGTTTACAATGAGCAGTTCTTC.

This chain connects TRBV14 to TRBJ1-6, with D maybe TRBD1 (5 bases). Germline CDR1 SGHDN, CDR2 FVKESK. The CDR3 consists of 16 residues. The V gene lost 5 bases and the J gene lost 7 bases, with 18 bases spanning the gap. The CDR3 protein is CASSSKWGSSNSPLHF. In nucleotides, the CDR3 is TGTGCCAGCAGCTCGAAGTGGGGGAGTTCAAATTCACCCCTCCACTTT.

This clone came up once. The CDR3 DNA is TGTGCCAGCAGTTCTCCCGGAGGACAGGGCCAAGAGACCCAGTACTTC. Translation gives CASSSPGGQGQETQYF. V is TRBV28 and J is TRBJ2-5, with 8 nucleotides matching TRBD1. V gave up 4 bases and J gave up 1 base; unmatched junction bases: 8. CDR1 and CDR2 from the germline V gene are MDHEN and SYDVKM. This CDR3 region has 16 residues.

This chain links TRBV7-9 with TRBJ1-1; D may be TRBD1 (6 bases). The CDR3 contains 13 residues. CDR1 is SEHNR, CDR2 FQNEAQ, per germline (reference sequence). Trimming removed 6 bases from V and 5 bases from J, with 13 bases in between. This CDR3 reads CASRRGAGTEAFF. The CDR3 DNA reads as TGTGCCAGCAGGCGGGGGGCGGGTACTGAAGCTTTCTTT.

This chain uses TRBV30 with TRBJ2-7; 10 bases align to TRBD2. The CDR3 totals 17 residues. The germline V gene encodes CDR1 GTSNPN and CDR2 SVGIG (reference sequence). The trim removed 1 base at V and 3 bases at J, leaving 12 bases unmatched. In DNA form, the CDR3 reads TGTGCCTGGAGTGGCCTAGCGGGAGTAAAAAGTGGCTACGAGCAGTACTTC. Translated, it gives CAWSGLAGVKSGYEQYF.

The rearrangement links TRBV28 to TRBJ2-1; no definite D call. In germline, CDR1 is MDHEN, CDR2 SYDVKM. V was pared by 3 bases and J by 0 bases, with 6 bases between. CDR3 length: 14 amino acids. CDR3 nucleotides: TGTGCCAGCAGTTTGGAGAGCTCCTACAATGAGCAGTTCTTC. This gives the protein CASSLESSYNEQFF.

The chain links TRBV12-3 or TRBV12-4 to TRBJ1-6, with D tentatively TRBD1 (5 bases). V shed 3 bases and J shed 10 bases, with 10 bases lying between them. This CDR3 region has 13 residues. The DNA for the CDR3 is TGTGCCAGCAGTTTTGAGGGGTTCTCACCCCTCCACTTT. Translating it yields CASSFEGFSPLHF.

The chain is built from TRBV7-9 and TRBJ2-7; D is possibly TRBD2 (5 bases). Trimming pared 1 base from V and 5 bases from J, leaving 12 bases between. The length of the CDR3 is 14 residues. The germline CDR1 and CDR2 sequences are SEHNR and FQNEAQ (reference sequence). CDR3 sequence reads: CASSLGGLLDEQYF. The CDR3 coding sequence is TGTGCCAGCAGCTTAGGTGGCTTACTAGACGAGCAGTACTTC.

This sequence joins TRBV11-2 and TRBJ1-2; 11 bases align to TRBD1. The germline gives CDR1 SGHAT, CDR2 FQNNGV. Trimming cost V 8 bases and J 8 bases; bases outside gene matches: 7. This CDR3 region has 13 residues. The CDR3 sequence: CASSWDRGSGYTF. The CDR3 DNA sequence: TGTGCCAGCTCCTGGGACAGGGGGAGCGGCTACACCTTC.

There are a few counts of this clone. V is TRBV27 and J is TRBJ1-1; D uncertain. Trimming took 2 bases from V and 0 from J, leaving 7 bases between them. The CDR3 sequence is 14 residues long. CDR1 and CDR2 from the germline V gene are MNHEY and SMNVEV (reference sequence). CDR3 amino acids: CASSLAALNTEAFF. CDR3 nucleotides: TGTGCCAGCAGTTTAGCAGCTCTGAACACTGAAGCTTTCTTT.

The chain employs TRBV27 and TRBJ2-3; D perhaps matches TRBD1 (5 bases). Per the germline V gene, CDR1 is MNHEY and CDR2 is SMNVEV (reference sequence). The germline V and J ends were trimmed by 3 bases and 2 bases, with 9 bases remaining between them. This CDR3 contains 14 residues. CDR3 DNA: TGTGCCAGCAGTTTTACAGGCTTCACAGATACGCAGTATTTT. Its protein is CASSFTGFTDTQYF.

This sequence joins TRBV7-3 and TRBJ2-1; 7 bases align to TRBD1. The CDR3 extends over 15 amino acids. The germline gives CDR1 SGHTA, CDR2 FQGTGA. Trimming cost V 6 bases and J 5 bases; bases outside gene matches: 10. CDR3 sequence: CASRRDRATHNEQFF. The CDR3 DNA follows: TGTGCCAGCAGAAGGGACAGAGCTACCCACAATGAGCAGTTCTTC.

The chain joins TRBV5-6 to TRBJ2-7; D may match TRBD1 or TRBD2 (5 bases each). The CDR3 runs to 14 residues. Germline values: CDR1 SGHDT, CDR2 YYEEEE. V lost 4 bases, J lost 0 bases, and 11 bases lay in between. CDR3 protein: CASSNGAFSYEQYF. The CDR3, as DNA: TGTGCCAGCAGCAACGGGGCTTTCTCCTACGAGCAGTACTTC.